This paragraph covers one T cell receptor (beta chain) sequence. Its target is not known. Profiling relied on immunoSEQ multiplex PCR, and the TCRdb table lists in-frame clones only, not all of them. The profile covers 30,000 to 45,000 clones, none occurring a single time. The data were taken from a study of T cells after posttransplantation cyclophosphamide. Germline V CDR1 and CDR2: SGHDN, FVKESK. The CDR3 consists of 16 residues. V was cut by 4 bases and J by 2 bases, with 16 bases left in between. Study findings and constraints: After PTCy, TRB diversity resembled that of CNI/methotrexate controls.

This TCR was recovered from a girl aged 5 to 17 in good health, CMV-negative, and a related stem cell transplant donor. The gene calls are TRBV14 and TRBJ2-3; tentatively, D is TRBD2 (6 bases). The sample consisted of PBMCs. CDR3 sequence (DNA): TGTGCCAGCAGCCTCGGGTGGCGGGGCCTCACAGATACGCAGTATTTT. It encodes CASSLGWRGLTDTQYF.